The 8 T cell receptor beta chains below come from one sample, sequenced in a study of beta chain features in type 1 diabetes. What these receptors recognize is not known. Expressed TCRB transcripts were sequenced, since all the RNA that had been isolated was reverse transcribed. Measured with immunoSEQ multiplex PCR; TCRdb has only the in-frame clones, and not every one. In the table there are around 160,000 clones, around 9.7% of which are singletons. Findings and caveats of the study: Among all four CD4+ subsets, Type 1 diabetes patients had TCRB CDR3s that were moderately but significantly shorter.

The sequencing input was central memory CD4+ T cells from blood. These receptors originate from a young woman with type 1 diabetes.

This clone was recorded a few times. This chain uses TRBV4-1 with TRBJ2-1, with TRBD2 identical over 8 bases. V was clipped by 0 bases and J by 11 bases; unmatched bases: 9. The CDR3 sequence is 15 residues long. In germline, CDR1 is MGHRA, CDR2 YSYEKL. The CDR3 region is CASSQDPSGRNQQFF. CDR3 sequence (DNA): TGCGCCAGCAGCCAAGATCCAAGCGGGAGAAATCAGCAGTTCTTC.

The CDR3 is CASSVTRENTEAFF. For the CDR3, the DNA is TGTGCCAGCAGTGTGACCAGGGAAAACACTGAAGCTTTCTTT. This sequence joins TRBV2 and TRBJ1-1; tentatively, D is TRBD1 (5 bases). V lost 4 bases to trimming and J lost 2 bases, with 11 bases between them. Germline V gives CDR1 SNHLY, CDR2 FYNNEI. The CDR3 runs to 14 residues.

V is TRBV28 and J is TRBJ2-7; 11 bases align to TRBD2. Germline V gene sequence: CDR1 MDHEN, CDR2 SYDVKM. The CDR3 covers 16 residues. V was pared by 2 bases and J by 4 bases, with 7 bases of the junction left unmatched. This CDR3 is CASSLLLAGGRYEQYF. CDR3 nucleotides: TGTGCCAGCAGTTTACTTCTAGCGGGAGGTCGGTACGAGCAGTACTTC.

This sequence joins TRBV27 and TRBJ2-3; TRBD2 matches at 11 bases. The CDR3 is 16 amino acids. The V segment lost 5 bases and the J segment 4 bases; nucleotides outside the gene matches: 8. Looked up from germline, CDR1 is MNHEY and CDR2 is SMNVEV (reference sequence). The CDR3 region is CASSAGLAGFADTQYF. As DNA, the CDR3 is TGTGCCAGCAGTGCCGGACTAGCGGGTTTCGCAGATACGCAGTATTTT.

The V and J genes are TRBV28 and TRBJ1-2; a weak D match, TRBD1 (5 bases). The CDR3 runs 11 residues. The germline gives CDR1 MDHEN, CDR2 SYDVKM. Trimming took off 7 bases at V and 5 bases at J, with 8 bases between the two ends. CDR3 loop: CASKTAYGYTF. CDR3 DNA sequence: TGTGCCAGCAAGACAGCGTATGGCTACACCTTC.

This clone was detected a few times. J is TRBJ1-2 and V is TRBV11-2; D might be TRBD1 (6 bases). Germline CDR1 SGHAT, CDR2 FQNNGV. The CDR3 extends over 14 amino acids. V lost 2 bases, J lost 1 base, and 8 bases lay in between. CDR3 in amino acids: CASSLQGLNYGYTF. CDR3 coding DNA: TGTGCCAGCAGCTTACAGGGGCTTAACTATGGCTACACCTTC.

The chain is built from TRBV2 and TRBJ2-3; 8 bases align to TRBD2. V gave up 8 bases and J gave up 0 bases; unmatched junction bases: 4. This CDR3 region has 14 residues. Per the germline V gene, CDR1 is SNHLY and CDR2 is FYNNEI. The CDR3 coding sequence is TGTGCCAGCGAGCGGGGGTATAGCACAGATACGCAGTATTTT. Translating it yields CASERGYSTDTQYF.

This clone has more than one count but fewer than ten. V usage is TRBV27 and J usage is TRBJ2-2; a weak D match, TRBD2 (5 bases). The V gene's germline CDR1 is MNHEY and CDR2 SMNVEV (reference sequence). This CDR3 has 16 residues. Trimming removed 1 base at V and 0 bases at J, with 9 bases between. The CDR3 DNA is TGTGCCAGCAGTTTATATAAAGCGGCGAACACCGGGGAGCTGTTTTTT. It yields the protein CASSLYKAANTGELFF.